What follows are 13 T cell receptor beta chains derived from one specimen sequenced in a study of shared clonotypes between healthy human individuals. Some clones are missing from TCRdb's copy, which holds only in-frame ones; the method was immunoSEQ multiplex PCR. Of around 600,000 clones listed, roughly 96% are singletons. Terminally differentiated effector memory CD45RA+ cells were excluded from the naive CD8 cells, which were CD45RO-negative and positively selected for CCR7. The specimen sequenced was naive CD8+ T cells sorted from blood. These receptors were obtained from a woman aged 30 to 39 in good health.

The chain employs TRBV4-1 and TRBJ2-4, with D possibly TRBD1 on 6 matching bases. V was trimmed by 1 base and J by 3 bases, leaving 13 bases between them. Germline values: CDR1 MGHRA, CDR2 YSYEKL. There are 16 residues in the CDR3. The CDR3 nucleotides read TGCGCCAGCAGCCAAGGCAAAGGGGACATCAAAAACATTCAGTACTTC. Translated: CASSQGKGDIKNIQYF.

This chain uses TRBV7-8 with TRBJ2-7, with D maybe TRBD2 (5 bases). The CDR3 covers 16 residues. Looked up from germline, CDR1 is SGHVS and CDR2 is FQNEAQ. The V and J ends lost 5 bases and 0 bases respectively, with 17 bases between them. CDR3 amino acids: CASSPGRGPFSYEQYF. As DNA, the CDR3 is TGTGCCAGCAGCCCGGGAAGAGGACCTTTCTCCTACGAGCAGTACTTC.

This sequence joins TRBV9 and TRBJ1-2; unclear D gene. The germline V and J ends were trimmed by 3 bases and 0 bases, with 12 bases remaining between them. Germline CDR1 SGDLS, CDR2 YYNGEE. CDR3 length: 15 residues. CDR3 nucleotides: TGTGCCAGCAGCGCTGCGAAGGGTTCTAACTATGGCTACACCTTC. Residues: CASSAAKGSNYGYTF.

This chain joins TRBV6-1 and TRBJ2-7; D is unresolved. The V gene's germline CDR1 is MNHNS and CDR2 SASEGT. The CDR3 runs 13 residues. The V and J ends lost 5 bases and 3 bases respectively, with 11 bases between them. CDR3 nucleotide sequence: TGTGCCAGCAGTTCCCGAGGTAACTACGAGCAGTACTTC. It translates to CASSSRGNYEQYF.

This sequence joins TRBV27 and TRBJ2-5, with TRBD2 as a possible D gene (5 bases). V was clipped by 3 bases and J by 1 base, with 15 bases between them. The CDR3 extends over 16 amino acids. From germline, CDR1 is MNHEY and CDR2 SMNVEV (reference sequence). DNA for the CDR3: TGTGCCAGCAGTTTCCACCAGATCACTAGCCAAGAGACCCAGTACTTC. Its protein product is CASSFHQITSQETQYF.

CDR3 in amino acids: CASSEGTAYGYTF. For the CDR3, the DNA is TGTGCCAGCAGTGAAGGGACAGCTTATGGCTACACCTTC. The genes are TRBV2 and TRBJ1-2; D possibly corresponds to TRBD1 (6 bases). Looked up from germline, CDR1 is SNHLY and CDR2 is FYNNEI. The CDR3 contains 13 residues. The V and J ends lost 1 base and 5 bases respectively, with 8 bases between them.

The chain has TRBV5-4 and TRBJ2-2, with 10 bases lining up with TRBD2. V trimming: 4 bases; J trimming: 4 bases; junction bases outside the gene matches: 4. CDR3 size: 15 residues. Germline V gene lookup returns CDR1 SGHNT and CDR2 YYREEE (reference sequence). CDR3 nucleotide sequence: TGTGCCAGCAGCCACCTAGCGGGGGCCACCGGGGAGCTGTTTTTT. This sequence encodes CASSHLAGATGELFF.

The CDR3 protein is CASSLYERGSYEQYF. CDR3 DNA sequence: TGTGCCAGCAGTTTATATGAGCGGGGCTCCTACGAGCAGTACTTC. The chain recombines TRBV28 with TRBJ2-7; 7 bases are a match to TRBD2. J lost 0 bases, V lost 1 base, and 3 bases had no gene match. The CDR3 consists of 15 residues. Germline V CDR1 and CDR2: MDHEN, SYDVKM.

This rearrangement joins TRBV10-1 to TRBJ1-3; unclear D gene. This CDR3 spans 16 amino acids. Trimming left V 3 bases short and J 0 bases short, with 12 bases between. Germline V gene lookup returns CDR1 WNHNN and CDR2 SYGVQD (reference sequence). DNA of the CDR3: TGCGCCAGCAGTGATTTGAGGGAAAACTCTGGAAACACCATATATTTT. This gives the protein CASSDLRENSGNTIYF.

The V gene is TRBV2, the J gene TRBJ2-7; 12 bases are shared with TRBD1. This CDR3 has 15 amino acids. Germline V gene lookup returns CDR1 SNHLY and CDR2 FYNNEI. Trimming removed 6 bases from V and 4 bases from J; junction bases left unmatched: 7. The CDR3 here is CASRPPGQGAYEQYF. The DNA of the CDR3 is TGTGCCAGCAGACCCCCGGGACAGGGGGCTTACGAGCAGTACTTC.

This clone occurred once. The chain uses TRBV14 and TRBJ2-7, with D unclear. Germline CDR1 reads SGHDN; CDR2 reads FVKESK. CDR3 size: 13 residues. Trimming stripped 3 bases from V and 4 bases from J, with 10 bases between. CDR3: CASSHGPIYEQYF. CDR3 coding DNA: TGTGCCAGCAGCCACGGACCCATTTACGAGCAGTACTTC.

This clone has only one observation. Here the CDR3 DNA reads TGTGCCAGCAGCCAATCGCGGGGCCTCTCCACTGAAGCTTTCTTT. This encodes CASSQSRGLSTEAFF. The rearrangement uses TRBV16 and TRBJ1-1; D possibly corresponds to TRBD1 (5 bases). The V gene lost 0 bases and the J gene lost 4 bases, with 12 bases spanning the gap. This CDR3 comprises 15 residues. Germline V CDR1 and CDR2: KGHSY, FQNENV.

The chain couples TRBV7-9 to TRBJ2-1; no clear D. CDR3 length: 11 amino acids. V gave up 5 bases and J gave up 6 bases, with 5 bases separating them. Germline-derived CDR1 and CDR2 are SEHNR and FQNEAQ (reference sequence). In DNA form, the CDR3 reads TGTGCCAGCAGCCTAGTCAATGAGCAGTTCTTC. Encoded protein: CASSLVNEQFF.